This TCR beta chain was sequenced in a study of T-cell memory formation after mild COVID-19. Study outcomes and limitations: Some clones that responded turned up in pre-infection memory, which suggests that cross-reactive memory joined in. Clones that contracted from day 15 to 85 were balanced CD4/CD8, while later expanders leaned CD4+.

Trimming stripped 0 bases from V and 5 bases from J, with 17 bases between. Germline assignment: CDR1 SGHRS and CDR2 YFSETQ. CDR3 length: 16 amino acids. 5'RACE, which relied on constant-segment primers, yielded TCR alpha and TCR beta cDNA libraries carrying sample barcodes and UMIs. MiXCR, run by TCRdb on the 5' RACE reads, gives a single entry per CDR3 protein. Here the sample spans approximately 150,000 distinct CDR3 sequences, around 21% being singletons. This clonotype was seen ten or more times. Its antigen remains unidentified. This sequence originates from an adult woman who had mild COVID-19 (a few samples of this study predate the infection). Cell type and time point are not known. The chain couples TRBV5-1 to TRBJ2-5; D possibly matches TRBD1 or TRBD2 (5 bases each). The sample was PBMCs or a T cell subset sorted from them (not recorded which). CDR3 residues: CASSLGSGTMRETQYF. The CDR3 DNA follows: TGCGCCAGCAGCTTGGGGTCCGGGACCATGAGGGAGACCCAGTACTTC.